One sample yielded the 10 T cell receptor beta chains listed below, sequenced in a study of blood T cell repertoires in COVID-19. Here immunoSEQ multiplex PCR was the method, and the copy in TCRdb shows in-frame clones only, minus some. Counted here are around 99,000 clones, approximately 87% occurring once; the ten biggest clones make up around a sixth. The sequenced material came from peripheral blood. These TCRs come from a woman aged 60 to 75 with acute or convalescent COVID-19.

The chain recombines TRBV29-1 with TRBJ2-7, with D hard to call. The V end was cut by 6 bases, the J end by 3 bases, with 9 bases between. The CDR3 length is 11 residues. CDR1 SQVTM and CDR2 ANQGSEA come from the germline V gene. The CDR3 DNA reads TGCAGCGTCGCAGTGTTCTACGAGCAGTACTTC. Translation: CSVAVFYEQYF.

This sequence joins TRBV5-1 and TRBJ1-1; 10 nucleotides match TRBD1. Losses at the gene ends were 3 bases for V and 9 bases for J; bases not matched to a gene: 17. CDR1 is SGHRS and CDR2 is YFSETQ in the germline V gene. The CDR3 is made up of 17 amino acids. The CDR3 bases are TGCGCCAGCAGCTCCCTGGACAGGGGGACGATTAACGCCCAAGCTTTCTTT. Translated: CASSSLDRGTINAQAFF. The full variable domain, rest sourced from reference TRBV5-1 and TRBJ1-1, is KAGVTQTPRYLIKTRGQQVTLSCSPISGHRSVSWYQQTPGQGLQFLFEYFSETQRNKGNFPGRFSGRQFSNSRSEMNVSTLELGDSALYLCASSSLDRGTINAQAFFGQGTRLTVV.

V is TRBV19 and J is TRBJ2-2, with D possibly TRBD1 on 6 matching bases. The V end was cut by 6 bases, the J end by 0 bases, with 11 bases between. This CDR3 is 15 amino acids long. Germline CDR1 is LNHDA and CDR2 is SQIVND (reference sequence). The CDR3 nucleotides read TGTGCCAGTAGCAGGGGAACGACGAACACCGGGGAGCTGTTTTTT. It encodes CASSRGTTNTGELFF.

This CDR3 is CASGKRRSLGNQPQHF. Here the CDR3 DNA reads TGTGCCAGCGGCAAGCGGAGGTCGTTAGGCAATCAGCCCCAGCATTTT. This chain links TRBV28 with TRBJ1-5, with D unresolved. Germline CDR1 and CDR2: MDHEN and SYDVKM. This CDR3 contains 16 residues. V lost 8 bases to trimming and J lost 2 bases, with 19 bases between them.

The rearrangement joins TRBV24-1 to TRBJ2-4; weak D call: TRBD1 (5 bases). CDR3 length equals 22 residues. V lost 1 base to trimming and J lost 0 bases, with 27 bases between them. CDR1 is KGHDR and CDR2 is SFDVKD in the germline V gene. The CDR3 here is CATSDFFGGRQPCVLAKNIQYF. CDR3 bases: TGTGCCACCAGTGATTTCTTCGGCGGAAGACAGCCTTGTGTACTAGCCAAAAACATTCAGTACTTC.

This clone appeared a single time. The V gene is TRBV28, the J gene TRBJ1-6; 9 bases align to TRBD1. The CDR3 loop spans 13 amino acids. Germline V gene lookup returns CDR1 MDHEN and CDR2 SYDVKM. J lost 15 bases, V lost 6 bases, and 9 bases had no gene match. CDR3 nucleotide sequence: TGTGCCAGCAGCCGGGACAGGGTATCTTTCCTCCACTTT. The encoded protein is CASSRDRVSFLHF.

This clone was seen once. V is TRBV5-4 and J is TRBJ2-3, with 10 bases that match TRBD2. Germline V gene data show CDR1 as SGHNT and CDR2 as YYREEE (reference sequence). The V segment lost 4 bases and the J segment 4 bases; nucleotides outside the gene matches: 9. CDR3 length: 16 residues. The CDR3 region is CASSPPAGGPSDTQYF. The CDR3 DNA reads as TGTGCCAGCAGCCCGCCAGCGGGAGGGCCCTCAGATACGCAGTATTTT.

This clone was counted a single time. The CDR3 protein is CASSLGLNGNTIYF. CDR3 coding DNA: TGTGCCAGCAGTTTGGGGCTGAATGGAAACACCATATATTTT. The gene calls are TRBV28 and TRBJ1-3; maybe TRBD1 (5 bases). Germline CDR1 MDHEN, CDR2 SYDVKM. This CDR3 spans 14 amino acids. V was trimmed by 3 bases and J by 3 bases, leaving 9 bases between them.

As to this clone: The same CDR3 is also encoded by other DNA sequences in this sample. This sequence joins TRBV7-3 and TRBJ2-5; maybe TRBD1 (6 bases). There are 13 residues in the CDR3. The V gene's germline CDR1 is SGHTA and CDR2 FQGTGA. With 4 bases removed from V and 1 base from J, the gap between germline ends came to 7 bases. CDR3 sequence (DNA): TGTGCCAGCAGCTGGGGGCCCCAAGAGACCCAGTACTTC. It is translated as CASSWGPQETQYF.

A single count supports this clone. This chain uses TRBV9 with TRBJ2-4, with D perhaps TRBD1 (6 bases). CDR3 length: 12 residues. Trimming removed 4 bases at V and 8 bases at J, with 10 bases between. Germline V gene sequence: CDR1 SGDLS, CDR2 YYNGEE. The CDR3 nucleotides are TGTGCCAGCAGCCGGACAGAAGACATTCAGTACTTC. Residues: CASSRTEDIQYF.